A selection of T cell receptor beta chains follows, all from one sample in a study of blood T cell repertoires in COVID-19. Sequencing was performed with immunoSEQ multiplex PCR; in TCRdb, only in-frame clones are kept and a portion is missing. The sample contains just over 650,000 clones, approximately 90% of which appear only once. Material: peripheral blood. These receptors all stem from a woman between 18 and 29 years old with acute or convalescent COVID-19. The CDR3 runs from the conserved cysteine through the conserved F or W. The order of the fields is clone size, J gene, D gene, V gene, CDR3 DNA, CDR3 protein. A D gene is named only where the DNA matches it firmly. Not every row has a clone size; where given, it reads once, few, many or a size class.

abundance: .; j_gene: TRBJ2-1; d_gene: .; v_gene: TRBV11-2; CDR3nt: TGTGCCAGCACCAACTTGATAGCAGGGAAGGGGAGGAATGAGCAGTTCTTC; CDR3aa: CASTNLIAGKGRNEQFF
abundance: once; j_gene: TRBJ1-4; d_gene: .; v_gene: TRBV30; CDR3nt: TGTGCCTGGAGTAAACCCCCAGGGCAGAATGAAAAACTGTTTTTT; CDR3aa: CAWSKPPGQNEKLFF
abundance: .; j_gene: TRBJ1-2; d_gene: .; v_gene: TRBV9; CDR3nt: TGTGCCAGCAGCGTAGGTGGACTGGGTGGCTACACCTTC; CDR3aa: CASSVGGLGGYTF
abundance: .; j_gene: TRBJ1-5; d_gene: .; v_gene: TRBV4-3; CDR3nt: TGCGCCAGCAGCCCGGGTTGGCTCCAACCGGATCAGCCCCAGCATTTT; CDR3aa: CASSPGWLQPDQPQHF
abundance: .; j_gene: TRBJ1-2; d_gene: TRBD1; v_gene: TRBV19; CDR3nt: TGTGCCAGTAGTACCCGGGACAGATCCTATGGCTACACCTTC; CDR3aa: CASSTRDRSYGYTF
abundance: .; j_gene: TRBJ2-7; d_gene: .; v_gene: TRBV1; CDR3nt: TGCACCAGCAGCCAAGAGATAGGTCGTGGCAGGCGCGCCGAGCAGTACTTC; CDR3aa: CTSSQEIGRGRRAEQYF
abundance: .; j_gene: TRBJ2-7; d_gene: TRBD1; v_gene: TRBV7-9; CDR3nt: TGTGCCAGCAGCTTAAGACAGGGGATCTACGAGCAGTACTTC; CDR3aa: CASSLRQGIYEQYF
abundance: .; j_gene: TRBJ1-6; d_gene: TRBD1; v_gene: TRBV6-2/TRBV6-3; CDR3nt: TGTGCCAGCAGTGGACAGGGGGGTCGTAATTCACCCCTCCACTTT; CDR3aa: CASSGQGGRNSPLHF
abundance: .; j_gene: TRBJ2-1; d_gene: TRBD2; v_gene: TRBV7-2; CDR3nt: TGTGCCAGCAGCCACGGACTAGCGGGGGGGGTTTCCTACAATGAGCAGTTCTTC; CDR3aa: CASSHGLAGGVSYNEQFF
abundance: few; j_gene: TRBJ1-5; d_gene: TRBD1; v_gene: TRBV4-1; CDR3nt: TGCGCCAGCAGCCAGGGATCCAATGGAGGGGGCCGTCAGCCCCAGCATTTT; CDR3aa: CASSQGSNGGGRQPQHF
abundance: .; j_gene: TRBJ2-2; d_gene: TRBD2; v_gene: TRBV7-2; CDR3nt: TGTGCCAGCTGCCCCCGGGGGGGCTTGCTAGGGACCGGGGAGCTGTTTTTT; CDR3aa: CASCPRGGLLGTGELFF
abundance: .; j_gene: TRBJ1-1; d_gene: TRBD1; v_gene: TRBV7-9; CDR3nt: TGTGCCAGCAGCTTAGCATGGGGACAGGAGGCCGCTGAAGCTTTCTTT; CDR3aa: CASSLAWGQEAAEAFF
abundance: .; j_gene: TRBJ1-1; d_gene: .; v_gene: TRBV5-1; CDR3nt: TGCGCCAGCAGCTTGGTACATGGAGACACTGAAGCTTTCTTT; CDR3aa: CASSLVHGDTEAFF
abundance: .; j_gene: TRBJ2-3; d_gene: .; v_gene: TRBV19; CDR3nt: TGTGCCAGTAGCTATGAGGCCCGCCGTCCTAGCACAGATACGCAGTATTTT; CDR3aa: CASSYEARRPSTDTQYF
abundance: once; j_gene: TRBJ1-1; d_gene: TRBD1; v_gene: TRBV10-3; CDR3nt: TGTGCCATCAGCCGACAGGGCGGGAACACTGAAGCTTTCTTT; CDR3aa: CAISRQGGNTEAFF
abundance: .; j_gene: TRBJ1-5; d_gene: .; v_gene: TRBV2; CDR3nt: TGTGCCAGCAGTGGATGGGAAGTAAGGGAGGGGAGCAATCAGCCCCAGCATTTT; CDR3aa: CASSGWEVREGSNQPQHF
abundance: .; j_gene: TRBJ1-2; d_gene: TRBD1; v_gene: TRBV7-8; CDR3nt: TGTGCCAGCAGCTTAGAAGGGGGCGCGGGGTATGGCTACACCTTC; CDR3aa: CASSLEGGAGYGYTF
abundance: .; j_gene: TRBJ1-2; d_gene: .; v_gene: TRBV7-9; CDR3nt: TGTGCCAGCAGCTACACAGGGTTCGACGGCTACACCTTC; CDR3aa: CASSYTGFDGYTF
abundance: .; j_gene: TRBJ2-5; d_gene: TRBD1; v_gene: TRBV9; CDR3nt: TGTGCCAGCAGCGGTCGGGACAGCATCCAAGAGACCCAGTACTTC; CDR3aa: CASSGRDSIQETQYF
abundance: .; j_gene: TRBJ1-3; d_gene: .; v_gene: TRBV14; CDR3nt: TGTGCCAGCAGACCACGAGATTACTCTGGAAACACCATATATTTT; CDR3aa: CASRPRDYSGNTIYF
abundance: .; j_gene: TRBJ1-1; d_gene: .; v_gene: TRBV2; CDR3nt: TGTGCCAGCAGTTGGGGGGGCGGATTTAACACTGAAGCTTTCTTT; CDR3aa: CASSWGGGFNTEAFF
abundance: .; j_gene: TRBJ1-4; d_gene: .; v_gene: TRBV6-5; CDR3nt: TGTGCCAGCAGGGACAGAATAACTAATGAAAAACTGTTTTTT; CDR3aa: CASRDRITNEKLFF
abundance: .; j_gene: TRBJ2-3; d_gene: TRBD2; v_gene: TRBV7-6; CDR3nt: TGTGCCAGCAGTCTTAGCGGGGGGAACACAGATACGCAGTATTTT; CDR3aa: CASSLSGGNTDTQYF
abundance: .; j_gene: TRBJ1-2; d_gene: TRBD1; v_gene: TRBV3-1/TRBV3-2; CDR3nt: TGTGCCAGCAGCCAAGATCCCGGACAGGGATGGCGTTACGGCTACACCTTC; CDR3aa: CASSQDPGQGWRYGYTF
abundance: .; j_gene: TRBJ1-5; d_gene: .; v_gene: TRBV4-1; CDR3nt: TGCGCCAGCAGCCAAGAGAGGTACGGAAATAGCAATCAGCCCCAGCATTTT; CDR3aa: CASSQERYGNSNQPQHF
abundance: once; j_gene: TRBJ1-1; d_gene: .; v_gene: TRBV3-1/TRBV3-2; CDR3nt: TGTGCCAGCAGCCAAGATACAGGGAAAGGGGTCACTGAAGCTTTCTTT; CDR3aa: CASSQDTGKGVTEAFF
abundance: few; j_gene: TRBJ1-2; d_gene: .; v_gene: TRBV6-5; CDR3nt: TGTGCCAGCAGTTACGTAAGGGAGGTTAACTATGGCTACACCTTC; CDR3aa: CASSYVREVNYGYTF
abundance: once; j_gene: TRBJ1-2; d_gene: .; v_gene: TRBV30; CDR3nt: TGTGCCTGGAGTGCTGGGGGAGGAGGCTACACCTTC; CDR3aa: CAWSAGGGGYTF
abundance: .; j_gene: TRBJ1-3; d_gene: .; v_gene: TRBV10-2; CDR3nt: TGCGCCAGCAGTCAAATCCCAGGGGCTGGAAACACCATATATTTT; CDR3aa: CASSQIPGAGNTIYF
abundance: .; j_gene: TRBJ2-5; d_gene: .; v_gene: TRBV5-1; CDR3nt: TGCGCCAGCATAGACGCTGGGGGCCCAGACGAAGAGACCCAGTACTTC; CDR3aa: CASIDAGGPDEETQYF
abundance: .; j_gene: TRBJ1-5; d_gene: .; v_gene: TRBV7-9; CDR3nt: TGTGCCAGCAACCAGGATAGCAATCAGCCCCAGCATTTT; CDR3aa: CASNQDSNQPQHF
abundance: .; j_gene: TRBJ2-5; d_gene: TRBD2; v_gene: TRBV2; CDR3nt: TGTGCCAGCATCGAGCGGGGGGCACAAGAGACCCAGTACTTC; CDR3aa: CASIERGAQETQYF
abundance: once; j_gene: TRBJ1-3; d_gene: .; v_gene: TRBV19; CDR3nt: TGTGCCAGTAGGACCAGGGGTTCTGGAAACACCATATATTTT; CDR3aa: CASRTRGSGNTIYF
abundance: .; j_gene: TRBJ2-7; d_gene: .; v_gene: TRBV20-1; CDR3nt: TGCAGTGCTAGTGGGGCCAGGGTGAACGAGCAGTACTTC; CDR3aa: CSASGARVNEQYF
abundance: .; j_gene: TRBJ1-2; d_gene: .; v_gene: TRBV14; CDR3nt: TGTGCCAGCAGCCACGACTCGTTCTATGGCTACACCTTC; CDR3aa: CASSHDSFYGYTF
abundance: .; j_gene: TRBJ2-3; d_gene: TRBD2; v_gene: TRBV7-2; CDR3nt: TGTGCCAGCAGCTCACTCGGCGGGGGGGATTTGGATACGCAGTATTTT; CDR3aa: CASSSLGGGDLDTQYF
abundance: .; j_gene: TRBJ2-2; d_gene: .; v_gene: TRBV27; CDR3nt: TGTGCCAGCACCCCACTGACGAACACCGGGGAGCTGTTTTTT; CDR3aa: CASTPLTNTGELFF